This is a list of T cell receptor beta chains from one sample in a study of regulatory T cells in long-lasting Graves disease. One entry per CDR3 protein results from TCRdb running MiXCR on the multiplex PCR reads. Of about 350,000 distinct CDR3 sequences listed, around 16% are singletons. The data were also submitted as part of a second study, on T cells in Graves' hyperthyroidism and ophthalmopathy.

Specimen: peripheral blood mononuclear cells (PBMCs), collected at new diagnosis, from a patient treated with antithyroid drugs. The source of these receptors is a woman in her late teens or twenties with Graves disease. CDR3s include the opening cysteine and the closing phenylalanine or tryptophan. Each record gives: J gene, V gene, clone size, D gene, CDR3 protein, CDR3 DNA. A D gene is named only where the DNA matches it firmly. Size is stated for part of the rows, as once, few or many counts, or as a class when the clone is expanded.

TRBJ2-3 TRBV11-2 many TRBD2 CASSIAGRPDTQYF TGTGCCAGCAGTATAGCGGGACGGCCAGATACGCAGTATTTT
TRBJ1-6 TRBV20-1 many TRBD1 CSARAGGSSYNSPLHF TGCAGTGCTAGAGCAGGGGGTAGCTCCTATAATTCACCCCTCCACTTT
TRBJ2-6 TRBV7-9 many NA CATPRRDPGANVLTF TGTGCCACCCCTCGTCGGGATCCTGGGGCCAACGTCCTGACTTTC
TRBJ2-1 TRBV5-4 NA NA CASRVEHYNEQFF TGTGCCAGCAGGGTTGAGCACTACAATGAGCAGTTCTTC
TRBJ1-2 TRBV6-2/TRBV6-3 few NA CASRRTQQDYGYTF TGTGCCAGCAGGAGGACACAGCAGGACTATGGCTACACCTTC
TRBJ2-2 TRBV5-4 NA TRBD2 CASSLGLAGGNTGELFF TGTGCCAGCAGCTTGGGACTAGCGGGAGGGAACACCGGGGAGCTGTTTTTT
TRBJ2-1 TRBV30 NA NA CAWARQAALYNEQFF TGTGCCTGGGCCCGTCAAGCGGCCCTCTACAATGAGCAGTTCTTC
TRBJ2-5 TRBV28 many TRBD1 CASSFPGQETQYF TGTGCCAGCAGTTTCCCGGGACAGGAGACCCAGTACTTC
TRBJ2-7 TRBV28 many NA CASSLGLVGRYEQYF TGTGCCAGCAGTTTGGGGTTAGTGGGACGATACGAGCAGTACTTC
TRBJ1-2 TRBV11-2 many NA CASSLLDADPSYGYTF TGTGCCAGCAGCTTGCTCGACGCGGACCCGAGCTATGGCTACACCTTC
TRBJ2-3 TRBV20-1 many NA CSASSSSFTDTQYF TGCAGTGCTAGTTCGTCTAGCTTCACAGATACGCAGTATTTT
TRBJ1-1 TRBV6-4 NA NA CASSEAKGVMNTEAFF TGTGCCAGCAGTGAAGCAAAGGGAGTTATGAACACTGAAGCTTTCTTT
TRBJ2-7 TRBV27 NA NA CASSLSGSIYEQYF TGTGCCAGCAGTTTATCCGGCAGTATCTACGAGCAGTACTTC
TRBJ1-5 TRBV19 NA NA CASSAEWGNQPQHF TGTGCCAGTAGTGCCGAATGGGGCAATCAGCCCCAGCATTTT
TRBJ2-7 TRBV28 many NA CASSLFGAYEQYF TGTGCCAGCAGTTTATTCGGGGCTTACGAGCAGTACTTC
TRBJ2-7 TRBV3-1 many TRBD2 CASSRLAGGNEQYF TGTGCCAGCAGCCGACTAGCGGGAGGGAACGAGCAGTACTTC
TRBJ2-3 TRBV12-3/TRBV12-4 many NA CASTLRGPTDTQYF TGTGCCAGCACCTTAAGAGGACCCACAGATACGCAGTATTTT
TRBJ1-4 TRBV5-1 few TRBD1 CASSLAGGQGSTNEKLFF TGCGCCAGCAGCTTGGCGGGGGGACAGGGATCAACTAATGAAAAACTGTTTTTT
TRBJ2-7 TRBV5-6 once NA CASSLVGKTYEQYF TGTGCCAGCAGCTTGGTCGGAAAAACCTACGAGCAGTACTTC
TRBJ2-7 TRBV28 many TRBD1 CASSFSRGRYEQYF TGTGCCAGCAGTTTCTCCAGGGGGCGCTACGAGCAGTACTTC
TRBJ2-1 TRBV18 many TRBD1 CASSPKALSGGYNEQFF TGTGCCAGCTCACCAAAGGCTCTTTCAGGGGGCTACAATGAGCAGTTCTTC
TRBJ1-2 TRBV30 many NA CAWSAAGGAAYGYTF TGTGCCTGGAGTGCTGCGGGGGGCGCTGCATATGGCTACACCTTC
TRBJ1-6 TRBV19 NA NA CASSMTDLLRSPLHF TGTGCCAGTAGTATGACAGACCTCTTGAGGTCACCCCTCCACTTT
TRBJ2-5 TRBV29-1 few NA CSVEGGIETQYF TGCAGCGTTGAAGGGGGGATAGAGACCCAGTACTTC
TRBJ1-1 TRBV9 few NA CASSVDSSTPPTEAFF TGTGCCAGCAGCGTAGACTCATCTACCCCGCCAACTGAAGCTTTCTTT
TRBJ2-1 TRBV12-3/TRBV12-4 many TRBD1 CASSSPGGSYNEQFF TGTGCCAGCAGTAGCCCAGGGGGCTCCTACAATGAGCAGTTCTTC
TRBJ2-7 TRBV4-1 NA TRBD1 CASSLGQGLSYEQYF TGCGCCAGCAGCCTGGGACAGGGCCTCTCCTACGAGCAGTACTTC
TRBJ1-5 TRBV6-1 many TRBD1 CASSGPSGTVSNQPQHF TGTGCCAGCAGTGGCCCTTCGGGGACAGTTAGCAATCAGCCCCAGCATTTT